This T cell receptor beta chain was captured by sequencing in a study of T-cell reconstitution after alpha-beta-depleted transplantation in children. There are a few counts of this clonotype. Germline CDR1 reads SGHVS; CDR2 reads FQNEAQ. The CDR3 has 15 residues. The V gene end was trimmed by 6 bases and the J gene end by 5 bases; junction bases not matched to a gene: 8. Preparation of the TCRbeta library involved a method that used unique molecular identifiers. TCRdb analysed the PCR reads with MiXCR anew, one entry per CDR3 protein. The sample consists of 420,000 or so distinct CDR3 sequences, about 11% of them appearing once.

This sample comprised PBMCs from the stem cell graft donor, obtained from the stem cell graft. The clonotype comes from a human donor who donated a stem cell graft to a child with acute myeloid leukemia. The chain combines TRBV7-8 with TRBJ2-3, with 10 bases lining up with TRBD2. Here the CDR3 DNA reads TGTGCCAGCAGGGTCAGCAGCGGGGGGGGAGATACGCAGTATTTT. Translated: CASRVSSGGGDTQYF.